These T cell receptor beta chains were read from a single sample in a study of T cells in Graves' hyperthyroidism and ophthalmopathy. From the multiplex PCR reads, TCRdb called clonotypes with MiXCR, one entry per CDR3 protein. Seen here are hundreds of thousands of distinct CDR3 sequences, about 35% observed once, and the top ten hold roughly 30%. The sequencing input was blood. The source is a woman aged 40-49 years with Graves' hyperthyroidism. Each CDR3 is given with its conserved first and last residue. Fields, in order: CDR3 DNA, CDR3 protein, V gene, J gene, clone size, D gene. D genes are given only for firm matches. Expanded clones get a size class; other rows say once, few or many, or leave the size out.

DNA: TGTGCCAGCAGTTACAACGGGGGCAATCAGCCCCAGCATTTT; CDR3: CASSYNGGNQPQHF; V: TRBV2; J: TRBJ1-5; size: NA; D: NA
DNA: TGTGCCAGCAGCCTCACTAGCGGGGGGTTCGAGACCCAGTACTTC; CDR3: CASSLTSGGFETQYF; V: TRBV7-2; J: TRBJ2-5; size: few; D: TRBD2
DNA: TGCGCCAGCAGCTTGGGGCAGCTGACCGAGCAGTACTTC; CDR3: CASSLGQLTEQYF; V: TRBV5-1; J: TRBJ2-7; size: NA; D: NA
DNA: TGTGCCATCAGTGAGTCGGGGGGAGGCACAGATACGCAGTATTTT; CDR3: CAISESGGGTDTQYF; V: TRBV10-3; J: TRBJ2-3; size: few; D: NA
DNA: TGTGCCAGCAATTCCCGTGGGTCGAACACTGAAGCTTTCTTT; CDR3: CASNSRGSNTEAFF; V: TRBV12-3/TRBV12-4; J: TRBJ1-1; size: many; D: NA
DNA: TGTGCCAGCCGGGGACAGGCCGCCGGGGGCTACACCTTC; CDR3: CASRGQAAGGYTF; V: TRBV2; J: TRBJ1-2; size: many; D: TRBD1
DNA: TGCAGCGTTGAAGATACAGGGGGCTGGTACTTC; CDR3: CSVEDTGGWYF; V: TRBV29-1; J: TRBJ2-7; size: many; D: TRBD1
DNA: TGTGCCAGCAGCCTGTCTGGACCCAATCAGCCCCAGCATTTT; CDR3: CASSLSGPNQPQHF; V: TRBV28; J: TRBJ1-5; size: few; D: NA
DNA: TGTGCCAGCAGTTACGGAGCCCGGTGGTGGAACACTGAAGCTTTCTTT; CDR3: CASSYGARWWNTEAFF; V: TRBV25-1; J: TRBJ1-1; size: NA; D: NA
DNA: TGTGCCAGCTCAGCATTCAGGGAGAACACTGAAGCTTTCTTT; CDR3: CASSAFRENTEAFF; V: TRBV25-1; J: TRBJ1-1; size: once; D: NA
DNA: TGTGCCAGCAGTGAAGACGCAGGGGGCAATCAGCCCCAGCATTTT; CDR3: CASSEDAGGNQPQHF; V: TRBV2; J: TRBJ1-5; size: NA; D: NA
DNA: TGTGCCAGCAGTTACGGCGGGAGGGCCTATGTTGACGAGCAGTACTTC; CDR3: CASSYGGRAYVDEQYF; V: TRBV6-2/TRBV6-3; J: TRBJ2-7; size: few; D: TRBD2
DNA: TGTGCCAGTAGTAGGAGACAGGATCAGCCCCAGCATTTT; CDR3: CASSRRQDQPQHF; V: TRBV19; J: TRBJ1-5; size: few; D: NA
DNA: TGTGCCAGCAGCACAGGGGCGGAGACTGAAGCTTTCTTT; CDR3: CASSTGAETEAFF; V: TRBV7-8; J: TRBJ1-1; size: many; D: TRBD1
DNA: TGTGCCAAAAGAAACAGGGAGTGGAGCTATGACTACACCTTC; CDR3: CAKRNREWSYDYTF; V: TRBV2; J: TRBJ1-2; size: NA; D: NA
DNA: TGCGCCAGCAACGAGGGACAGCCGAACACTGAAGCTTTCTTT; CDR3: CASNEGQPNTEAFF; V: TRBV4-1; J: TRBJ1-1; size: NA; D: TRBD1
DNA: TGTGCCAGCAGCCGTCCCGGGACAATTCCCGAAAAACTGTTTTTT; CDR3: CASSRPGTIPEKLFF; V: TRBV9; J: TRBJ1-4; size: NA; D: NA
DNA: TGTGCCAGCAGCCCCGGACTAGCGGGAATATACGAGCAGTACTTC; CDR3: CASSPGLAGIYEQYF; V: TRBV4-1; J: TRBJ2-7; size: NA; D: TRBD2
DNA: TGTGCCAGCAGTGAAGCCCCCAAATGGACCGGGGAGCTGTTTTTT; CDR3: CASSEAPKWTGELFF; V: TRBV2; J: TRBJ2-2; size: many; D: NA
DNA: TGTGCCAGCAGTGTGGGTGGTACTAGCGGGAGTGCCGAGCAGTACTTC; CDR3: CASSVGGTSGSAEQYF; V: TRBV2; J: TRBJ2-7; size: many; D: TRBD2
DNA: TGTGCCAGCAGTTTATTGGTGGAGGCGCAGCCCCAGCATTTT; CDR3: CASSLLVEAQPQHF; V: TRBV12-3/TRBV12-4; J: TRBJ1-5; size: many; D: NA
DNA: TGTGCCAGCAGTTACTCTGCCCCGGAGGAGGGGGCGATGAGCAATCAGCCCCAGCATTTT; CDR3: CASSYSAPEEGAMSNQPQHF; V: TRBV10-3; J: TRBJ1-5; size: NA; D: TRBD1